This entry describes one T cell receptor (beta chain). The antigen is not known. TCRdb called the 5' RACE reads again in MiXCR, with one record for every CDR3 protein. The repertoire holds about 240,000 distinct CDR3 sequences, with 8% to 10% as singletons. The source of the sample is a study of T-cell memory formation after mild COVID-19. General study points: Clones that contracted from day 15 to 85 were balanced CD4/CD8, while later expanders leaned CD4+. The study detected some responding clones in pre-infection memory, suggesting cross-reactive memory joined.

The germline V gene has CDR1 SGHTA and CDR2 FQGTGA. V lost 4 bases, J lost 7 bases, and 7 bases stayed unmatched. The CDR3 is made up of 15 amino acids. Material for sequencing was PBMCs or a T cell subset sorted from them (not recorded which). The receptor's source is a man in his late teens or twenties who had mild COVID-19 (a few samples of this study predate the infection). Cell type and time point are not known. The genes are TRBV7-3 and TRBJ2-1; 10 nucleotides match TRBD2. This chain's CDR3 is CASSSSGGAANEQFF. The DNA of the CDR3 is TGTGCCAGCAGCTCGAGCGGGGGGGCCGCTAATGAGCAGTTCTTC.